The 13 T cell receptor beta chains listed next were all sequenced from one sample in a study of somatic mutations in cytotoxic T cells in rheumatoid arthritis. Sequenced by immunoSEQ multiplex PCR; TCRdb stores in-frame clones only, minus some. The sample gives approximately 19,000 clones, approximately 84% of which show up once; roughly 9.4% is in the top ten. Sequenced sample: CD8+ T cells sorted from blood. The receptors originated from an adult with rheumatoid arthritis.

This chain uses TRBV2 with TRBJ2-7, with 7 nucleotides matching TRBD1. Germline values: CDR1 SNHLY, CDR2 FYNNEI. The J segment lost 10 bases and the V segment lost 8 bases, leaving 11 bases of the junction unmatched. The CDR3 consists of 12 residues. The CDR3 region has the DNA TGTGCCAGCCTCTGGACAGGCGAACAACAGTACTTC. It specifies CASLWTGEQQYF.

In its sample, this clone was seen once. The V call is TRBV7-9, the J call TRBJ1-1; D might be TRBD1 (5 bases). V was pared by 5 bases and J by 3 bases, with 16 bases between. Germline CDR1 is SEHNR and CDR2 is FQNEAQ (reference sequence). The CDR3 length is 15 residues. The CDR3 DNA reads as TGTGCCAGCAGCCGAATACAGGCGGAGCACACTGAAGCTTTCTTT. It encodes CASSRIQAEHTEAFF.

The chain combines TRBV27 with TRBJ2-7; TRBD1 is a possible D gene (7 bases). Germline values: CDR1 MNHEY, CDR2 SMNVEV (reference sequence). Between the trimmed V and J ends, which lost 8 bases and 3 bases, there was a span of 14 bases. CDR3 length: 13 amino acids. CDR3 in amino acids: CASQRRGHYEQYF. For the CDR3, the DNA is TGTGCCAGCCAACGGAGGGGGCACTACGAGCAGTACTTC.

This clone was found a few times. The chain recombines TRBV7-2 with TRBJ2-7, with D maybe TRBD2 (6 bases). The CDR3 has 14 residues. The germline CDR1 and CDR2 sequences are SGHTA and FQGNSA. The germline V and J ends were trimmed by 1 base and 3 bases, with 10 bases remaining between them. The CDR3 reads CASSLGGRSYEQYF. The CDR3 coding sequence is TGTGCCAGCAGCTTAGGTGGGAGGAGCTACGAGCAGTACTTC.

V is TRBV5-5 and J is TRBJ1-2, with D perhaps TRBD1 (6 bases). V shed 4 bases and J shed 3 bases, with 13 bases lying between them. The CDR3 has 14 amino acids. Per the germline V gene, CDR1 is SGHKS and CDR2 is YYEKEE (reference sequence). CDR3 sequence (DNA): TGTGCCAGCAGCCGGGACACCTGGGACTATGGCTACACCTTC. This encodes CASSRDTWDYGYTF.

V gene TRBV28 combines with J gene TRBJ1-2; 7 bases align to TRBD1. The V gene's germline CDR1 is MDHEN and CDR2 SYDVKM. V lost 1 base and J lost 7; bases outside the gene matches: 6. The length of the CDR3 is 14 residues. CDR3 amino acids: CASSLLVKGAGYTF. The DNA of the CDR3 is TGTGCCAGCAGTTTATTGGTCAAGGGGGCTGGCTACACCTTC.

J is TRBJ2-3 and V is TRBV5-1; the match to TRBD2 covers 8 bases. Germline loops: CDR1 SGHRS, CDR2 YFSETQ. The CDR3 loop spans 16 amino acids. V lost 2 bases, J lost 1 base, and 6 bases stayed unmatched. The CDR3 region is CASSFRVAGRTDTQYF. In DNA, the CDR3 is TGCGCCAGCAGCTTTAGGGTAGCGGGACGCACAGATACGCAGTATTTT.

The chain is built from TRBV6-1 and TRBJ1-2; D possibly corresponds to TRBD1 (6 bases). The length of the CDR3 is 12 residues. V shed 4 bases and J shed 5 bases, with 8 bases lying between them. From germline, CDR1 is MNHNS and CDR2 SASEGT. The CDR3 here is CASSAGHYGYTF. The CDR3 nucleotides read TGTGCCAGCAGTGCGGGACATTATGGCTACACCTTC.

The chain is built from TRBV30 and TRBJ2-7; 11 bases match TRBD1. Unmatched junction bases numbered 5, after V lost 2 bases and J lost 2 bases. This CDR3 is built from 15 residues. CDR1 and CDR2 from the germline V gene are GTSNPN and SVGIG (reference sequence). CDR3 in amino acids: CAWSFGTGGPYEQYF. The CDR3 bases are TGTGCCTGGAGTTTTGGGACAGGGGGGCCCTACGAGCAGTACTTC.

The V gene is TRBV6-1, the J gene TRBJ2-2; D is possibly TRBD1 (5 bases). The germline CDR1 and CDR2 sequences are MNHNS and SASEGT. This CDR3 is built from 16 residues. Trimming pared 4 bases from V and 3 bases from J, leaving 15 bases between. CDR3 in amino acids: CASSAHGAEYTGELFF. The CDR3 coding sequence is TGTGCCAGCAGTGCCCATGGGGCAGAGTACACCGGGGAGCTGTTTTTT.

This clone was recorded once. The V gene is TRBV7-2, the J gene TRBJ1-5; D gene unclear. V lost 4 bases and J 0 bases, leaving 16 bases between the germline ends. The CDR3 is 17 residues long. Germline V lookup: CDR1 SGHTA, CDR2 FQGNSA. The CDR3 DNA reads TGTGCCAGCAGCTGGAAGGGCAGCCCTTATAGCAATCAGCCCCAGCATTTT. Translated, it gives CASSWKGSPYSNQPQHF. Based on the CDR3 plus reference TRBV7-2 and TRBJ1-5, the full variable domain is GAGVSQSPSNKVTEKGKDVELRCDPISGHTALYWYRQSLGQGLEFLIYFQGNSAPDKSGLPSDRFSAERTGGSVSTLTIQRTQQEDSAVYLCASSWKGSPYSNQPQHFGDGTRLSIL.

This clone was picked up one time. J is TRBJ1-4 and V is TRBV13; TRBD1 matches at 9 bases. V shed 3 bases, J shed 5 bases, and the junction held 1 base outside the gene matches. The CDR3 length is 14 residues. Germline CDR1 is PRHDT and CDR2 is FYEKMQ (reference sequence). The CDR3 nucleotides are TGTGCCAGCAGCTTCGGGACAGGGAATGAAAAACTGTTTTTT. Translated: CASSFGTGNEKLFF.

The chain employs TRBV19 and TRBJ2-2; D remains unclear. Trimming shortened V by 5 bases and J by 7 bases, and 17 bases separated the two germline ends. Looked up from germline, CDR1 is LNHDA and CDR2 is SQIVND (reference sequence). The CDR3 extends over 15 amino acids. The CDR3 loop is CASSPRSLGSGELFF. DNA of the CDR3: TGTGCCAGTAGTCCCCGGTCCCTAGGAAGCGGGGAGCTGTTTTTT.